This entry concerns a single T cell receptor beta chain. Its target antigen remains unknown. Per-nucleotide qualities are absent, and no much larger clonotype sits a single base away. The source of the sample is a study of early T cells in non-severe SARS-CoV-2 infection (dated by TCRdb to the early 2020s). Concerning the study at large: Because TCR sequencing was done on bulk RNA from unsorted whole blood, the alpha and beta chains could not be paired. Study-wide conclusions, independent of this receptor: VDJdb matching was skewed toward anti-spike CD8 responses and likely underestimated virus-specific expansions, missing private and CD4 specificities.

From its cysteine to its phenylalanine, the CDR3 spans 13 amino acids. Only CDR3 DNA remains: 39 bases, in frame from the first base. Trimmed from V: 3 bases; trimmed from J: 7 bases; junction bases lacking a gene match: 3. Library creation used 5' RACE. Instrument used: NextSeq 500. To correct for sequencing error and PCR bias, the TCR library protocol tagged individual cDNA molecules with unique molecular identifiers. TCR alpha and beta chains were both sequenced, and the abundances of alpha and beta sequences in each sample were closely correlated with each other. From the authors' description of their analysis: Decombinator V4 was used to perform V gene, J gene and CDR3 annotation of TCR sequences. TCRs were defined as expanded if a significant change between any two time points was detected under a Poisson model with p below 0.0001. TCR abundances were normalised to the total number of TCRs sequenced per sample and expressed as counts per million. TRAV1-2 paired with TRAJ12, TRAJ20 or TRAJ33 defined MAIT TCRs, while TRAV10 paired with TRAJ18 defined iNKT TCRs. VDJdb, accessed 1 November 2021, was searched for CMV, EBV and SARS-CoV-2 annotated TCRs, with TCRs annotated for multiple antigens excluded. TCRdb reanalyzed the raw reads on its own, using fastp at Q25 for trimming and MiXCR for clone calling, and kept in-frame beta chains. Entries that share a CDR3 protein sequence are merged under the most common genes and DNA. TCRdb's processing, not the authors', yielded these V and J calls. The sample table records about 72,000 distinct CDR3 sequences; around a tenth of these occur just once. About 7.1% of the sample is held by the ten biggest clonotypes.

This was a case-control study nested in a cohort of healthcare workers in London, UK, who had nasopharyngeal swab PCR tests and blood samples taken every week. Healthcare workers were enrolled in the week of the UK lockdown, from 23 to 31 March 2020, and were followed every week for up to 16 weeks. This clonotype was sampled from an adult who was a healthcare worker with PCR-confirmed SARS-CoV-2 infection or an uninfected control (not recorded which). The rearrangement joined TRBV12-3 or TRBV12-4 to TRBJ2-1; 7 of the junction bases match TRBD2. Specimen: whole blood, collected at baseline. The CDR3 loop reads CASSLSAGNEQFF. The nucleotide sequence reads as follows: TGTGCCAGCAGTTTGTCAGCGGGGAATGAGCAGTTCTTC.